This TCR beta chain derives from a study of blood T cells in healthy people across ages. To note about this clonotype: As yet, its antigen is unknown.

Caucasian individuals from Russia who were healthy and aged about 6 to 100 acted as donors. Every donor provided 7.5 to 10 milliliters of peripheral blood. Total RNA amounts of at least 5.5 micrograms were extracted per sample. Study-wide results and limits: A greater number of naive CD4+ cells and higher diversity distinguished long-lived donors from aged donors.

The V gene end was trimmed by 2 bases and the J gene end by 10 bases; junction bases not matched to a gene: 6. The CDR3 spans 14 residues. Germline CDR1 reads KGHSH; CDR2 reads LQKENI. It was with a sample-barcoded 5' primer and a J-beta primer mix that a second PCR of about 6 to 11 cycles was run. TCRdb redid the calling of the 5' RACE reads with MiXCR, one entry per CDR3 protein. The table includes 600,000 or so distinct CDR3 sequences, about 30% detected once. The specimen sequenced was blood. The clonotype originates from a woman older than 75 in good health. The chain couples TRBV18 to TRBJ1-3; 9 bases match TRBD1. The CDR3 DNA is TGTGCCAGCTCACCAACGGACAGGGGTATTACCATATATTTT. Its protein product is CASSPTDRGITIYF.